This TCR beta chain comes out of a study of cytomegalovirus exposure and HLA in healthy donors. Study findings and constraints: Three of the chains that were CMV-associated were confirmed in vitro to be specific for CMV antigens. Among TCR sequences, most were rare, though some public TCRs appeared in many donors. Subsequent analysis revealed that first-cohort TCR clusters tended to co-occur in the approximately 120 validation repertoires.

Repertoires were generated with immunoSEQ multiplex PCR, while TCRdb's copy carries only in-frame clones and drops some. Of roughly 130,000 clones detected, roughly 90% appear once; the ten largest clones hold about 1.5%. J lost 7 bases, V lost 4 bases, and 6 bases had no gene match. The germline CDR1 and CDR2 sequences are SGHRS and YFSETQ. This CDR3 is built from 15 residues. Points on this clone: Its antigen is still unknown.

V and J are TRBV5-1 and TRBJ2-1; 12 bases fit TRBD2. Sequenced sample: PBMCs. This TCR derives from a man aged 30 to 39 in good health and CMV-seronegative. The CDR3 DNA is TGCGCCAGCAGCATCGCCGGGACTAGCGGGAATGAGCAGTTCTTC. It codes for CASSIAGTSGNEQFF.